The text below deals with one TCR beta chain. The antigen remains unidentified. Treatment denoted: 19 received Ad26.COV2.S at low or high dose, single or two shots; roughly five received placebo; per-sample allocation not given. Specimens were obtained on day 63 following the first vaccine or placebo injection. The sample comes from a study of Ad26.COV2.S vaccination and SARS-CoV-2 variants. In the study overall: Donor had been placed in the Ad26.COV2.S arm of the COV1001 trial. In the study, Ad26.COV2.S was injected intramuscularly once, or twice 56 days apart.

Germline CDR1 is SGHTA and CDR2 is FQGNSA. Trimming took off 4 bases at V and 2 bases at J, with 15 bases between the two ends. This CDR3 contains 16 residues. Using immunoSEQ multiplex PCR, the repertoire was profiled, and TCRdb retains in-frame clones only, with some absent. The table lists 290,000 or so clones, around 87% of them singletons. Study-level results: Total responses of T cells may have been underestimated by the analyses of TCR breadth and depth.

Sequencing was performed on peripheral blood, taken in a trial of Ad26.COV2.S vaccine versus placebo. The chain employs TRBV7-2 and TRBJ1-5; TRBD1 is a possible D gene (5 bases). The TCR comes from a person aged 18-65 years who received the Ad26.COV2.S COVID-19 vaccine or a placebo. The CDR3 DNA reads TGTGCCAGCAGCTATTCCTTAACCAGGGGCAATCAGCCCCAGCATTTT. Translated, it gives CASSYSLTRGNQPQHF.